Shown below are 22 T cell receptor beta chains from a single sample sequenced in a study of blood T cell repertoires in COVID-19. TCRdb's table, derived via immunoSEQ multiplex PCR, lists solely in-frame clones and lacks some. The sample contains 59,000 or so clones, more than 75% of which appear only once. Sequences were obtained from peripheral blood. The receptors shown here come from a man in his fifties or sixties with acute or convalescent COVID-19.

Written as DNA, the CDR3 is TGTGCCAGCAGCTTTGGACAATCGGACACTGAAGCTTTCTTT. Translation gives CASSFGQSDTEAFF. This rearrangement joins TRBV5-6 to TRBJ1-1, with D perhaps TRBD1 (5 bases). This CDR3 spans 14 amino acids. V lost 2 bases, J lost 3 bases, and 11 bases lay in between. The germline V gene has CDR1 SGHDT and CDR2 YYEEEE. Full variable domain (remainder filled in from reference TRBV5-6 and TRBJ1-1): DAGVTQSPTHLIKTRGQQVTLRCSPKSGHDTVSWYQQALGQGPQFIFQYYEEEERQRGNFPDRFSGHQFPNYSSELNVNALLLGDSALYLCASSFGQSDTEAFFGQGTRLTVV.

The chain is built from TRBV21-1 and TRBJ2-3; the table's D gene call, TRBD2, was not cross checked with the DNA. TRBV21-1 is termed a pseudogene. CDR3 size: 17 residues. The CDR3 nucleotides read TGTGCCAGCAGCAAAGTGCAGCGGGGGGGCGTTTTAGATACGCAGTATTTT. This gives the protein CASSKVQRGGVLDTQYF.

This clone was detected once. V is TRBV29-1 and J is TRBJ1-2; D remains ambiguous. Deletions cut 5 bases from V and 2 bases from J, with 12 bases between. CDR1 is SQVTM, CDR2 ANQGSEA, per germline. CDR3 size: 13 residues. CDR3 nucleotides: TGCAGCGTTACGTACAGCTTAAACTATGGCTACACCTTC. Protein: CSVTYSLNYGYTF.

CDR3 in amino acids: CASSGVWQNTFYGYTF. The CDR3 bases are TGTGCCAGCAGTGGTGTCTGGCAAAACACGTTCTATGGCTACACCTTC. This chain uses TRBV2 with TRBJ1-2; D unclear. CDR3 size: 16 residues. The V end lost 4 bases, the J end lost 4 bases, and 19 bases lay between the germline ends. CDR1 and CDR2 from the germline V gene are SNHLY and FYNNEI.

CDR3 in amino acids: CSVLGQGSYNEQFF. The CDR3 DNA follows: TGCAGCGTTTTAGGACAGGGCTCCTACAATGAGCAGTTCTTC. The chain is built from TRBV29-1 and TRBJ2-1; 8 bases map to TRBD1. Germline lookup yields CDR1 SQVTM and CDR2 ANQGSEA. V was pared by 5 bases and J by 0 bases, with 3 bases of the junction left unmatched. This CDR3 has 14 amino acids.

This clone was seen only a few times. The genes are TRBV11-3 and TRBJ2-1, with 9 bases aligning to TRBD1. The CDR3 spans 15 residues. Germline assignment: CDR1 SGHNT and CDR2 YENEEA. V was clipped by 5 bases and J by 2 bases; unmatched bases: 4. Written as DNA, the CDR3 is TGTGCCAGCAGCGCCGGGACAGGGACCTACAATGAGCAGTTCTTC. Protein sequence: CASSAGTGTYNEQFF.

This clone was found once. DNA of the CDR3: TGTGCCAGCAGCTTAGAACCTCAGGTGCGCGAGCAGTACTTC. Its translation is CASSLEPQVREQYF. This chain uses TRBV13 with TRBJ2-7; D is unclear. V lost 1 base to trimming and J lost 6 bases, with 13 bases between them. The germline V gene encodes CDR1 PRHDT and CDR2 FYEKMQ (reference sequence). The CDR3 sequence is 14 residues long.

This chain links TRBV9 with TRBJ2-3, with no clear D. The CDR3 loop spans 17 amino acids. Germline CDR1 is SGDLS and CDR2 is YYNGEE. V dropped 1 base and J dropped 0 bases, with 15 bases sitting between them. CDR3 sequence reads: CASSVTSQLSSTDTQYF. The CDR3 coding sequence is TGTGCCAGCAGCGTAACGTCACAGCTATCTAGCACAGATACGCAGTATTTT.

V and J are TRBV27 and TRBJ1-1; 7 bases align to TRBD1. This CDR3 is 13 amino acids long. CDR1 and CDR2 from the germline V gene are MNHEY and SMNVEV (reference sequence). Trimming cost V 7 bases and J 0 bases; bases outside gene matches: 2. CDR3 sequence (DNA): TGTGCCAGCACGGGACAGTTGAACACTGAAGCTTTCTTT. Amino acid sequence: CASTGQLNTEAFF.

The chain couples TRBV7-2 to TRBJ2-3, with TRBD1 matching over 8 bases. The CDR3 length is 14 residues. Per germline, CDR1 SGHTA and CDR2 FQGNSA. The trim removed 3 bases at V and 5 bases at J, leaving 4 bases unmatched. The CDR3 DNA reads as TGTGCCAGCAGCTTCCAGGGGGCAGTAGATACGCAGTATTTT. Protein: CASSFQGAVDTQYF.

V usage is TRBV5-6 and J usage is TRBJ2-5, with a possible D match to TRBD1 (6 bases). The CDR3 covers 14 residues. Germline CDR1 reads SGHDT; CDR2 reads YYEEEE. V lost 2 bases, J lost 5 bases, and 13 bases lay in between. The DNA for the CDR3 is TGTGCCAGCAGCTTCGGACAGCCGGCGGAGACCCAGTACTTC. The encoded protein is CASSFGQPAETQYF.

The chain links TRBV18 to TRBJ2-5; a possible D gene is TRBD1 (5 bases). Germline V gene data show CDR1 as KGHSH and CDR2 as LQKENI. Trimming pared 2 bases from V and 3 bases from J, leaving 13 bases between. The CDR3 is 15 amino acids. CDR3 bases: TGTGCCAGCTCACCAGGTGGCCAGGGCGAAGAGACCCAGTACTTC. It yields the protein CASSPGGQGEETQYF.

The V and J genes are TRBV28 and TRBJ2-7; D might be TRBD1 (7 bases). Trimming took off 2 bases at V and 3 bases at J, with 17 bases between the two ends. CDR1 is MDHEN, CDR2 SYDVKM, per germline. CDR3 length: 16 amino acids. This CDR3 reads CASSLGWQGGRYEQYF. The CDR3 DNA sequence: TGTGCCAGCAGTTTAGGCTGGCAGGGGGGCCGCTACGAGCAGTACTTC.

This chain uses TRBV4-2 with TRBJ2-7, with 9 bases aligning to TRBD2. J was trimmed by 2 bases and V by 4 bases; bases with no gene match: 12. Looked up from germline, CDR1 is LGHNA and CDR2 is YNFKEQ. This CDR3 region has 17 residues. The CDR3 sequence is CASSREESTSGAYEQYF. The CDR3 DNA reads as TGTGCCAGCAGCCGAGAAGAGTCGACTAGCGGTGCCTACGAGCAGTACTTC.

V gene TRBV2 combines with J gene TRBJ2-2; TRBD1 aligns across 8 bases. Germline lookup yields CDR1 SNHLY and CDR2 FYNNEI. The CDR3 covers 15 residues. V shed 7 bases and J 1 base; nucleotides not matched to a gene: 5. CDR3 loop: CASKRTGMNTGELFF. The DNA of the CDR3 is TGTGCCAGCAAGCGGACAGGGATGAACACCGGGGAGCTGTTTTTT.

The chain recombines TRBV13 with TRBJ1-2, with 8 bases fitting TRBD1. Germline V CDR1 and CDR2: PRHDT, FYEKMQ (reference sequence). The CDR3 length is 13 residues. J lost 8 bases, V lost 4 bases, and 6 bases had no gene match. The CDR3 nucleotides are TGTGCCAGCAGCTCCAGGACAGGGTGGGGCTACACCTTC. Protein product: CASSSRTGWGYTF.

The rearrangement uses TRBV4-2 and TRBJ1-1; 8 bases line up with TRBD1. The length of the CDR3 is 15 residues. Germline CDR1 is LGHNA and CDR2 is YNFKEQ. V lost 4 bases to trimming and J lost 0 bases; unmatched junction nucleotides: 4. The CDR3 region is CASSLGQGVNTEAFF. The DNA of the CDR3 is TGTGCCAGCAGCCTAGGACAGGGAGTGAACACTGAAGCTTTCTTT.

The chain couples TRBV6-5 to TRBJ1-5; 9 bases match TRBD1. This CDR3 spans 16 amino acids. V shed 2 bases, J shed 6 bases, and the junction held 8 bases outside the gene matches. Germline CDR1 MNHEY, CDR2 SVGAGI. CDR3 DNA: TGTGCCAGCAGTTACCCAGACAGGGGGTCCGGTCAGCCCCAGCATTTT. Its protein product is CASSYPDRGSGQPQHF.

This clone has only a few counts. The V and J genes are TRBV5-1 and TRBJ2-3; TRBD1 might be the D (6 bases). Trimming shortened V by 4 bases and J by 4 bases, and 10 bases separated the two germline ends. In germline, CDR1 is SGHRS, CDR2 YFSETQ. The CDR3 covers 13 residues. CDR3 coding DNA: TGCGCCAGCAGCGGGGGCGTCGCAGATACGCAGTATTTT. It translates to CASSGGVADTQYF.

The chain has TRBV6-6 and TRBJ2-7, with 8 bases aligning to TRBD1. V shed 1 base, J shed 4 bases, and the junction held 9 bases outside the gene matches. This CDR3 has 16 residues. Germline V CDR1 and CDR2: MNHNY, SVGAGI (reference sequence). The CDR3 DNA reads TGTGCCAGCAGTTACTTACGACAGGGGATTACGTACGAGCAGTACTTC. This translates into CASSYLRQGITYEQYF.

The chain joins TRBV27 to TRBJ2-5; 8 nucleotides line up with TRBD1. Germline CDR1 reads MNHEY; CDR2 reads SMNVEV (reference sequence). This CDR3 has 18 amino acids. Trimming removed 6 bases from V and 3 bases from J; junction bases left unmatched: 18. CDR3 sequence: CASSYLGMAGGQEETQYF. CDR3 in DNA: TGTGCCAGCAGCTACCTTGGGATGGCAGGGGGACAGGAAGAGACCCAGTACTTC.

This sequence joins TRBV5-4 and TRBJ1-2, with D possibly matching TRBD1 (5 bases). V was trimmed by 0 bases and J by 6 bases, leaving 15 bases between them. The V gene's germline CDR1 is SGHNT and CDR2 YYREEE (reference sequence). The CDR3 covers 15 residues. The CDR3, as DNA: TGTGCCAGCAGCTTGGCTTCAGGGCAAGGGAATGGCTACACCTTC. Protein: CASSLASGQGNGYTF.